This T cell receptor (beta chain) was sequenced during a study of T-cell reconstitution after alpha-beta-depleted transplantation in children. This clonotype has more than one count but fewer than ten. CDR3 length equals 14 residues. Germline V gene data show CDR1 as MGHRA and CDR2 as YSYEKL. J was trimmed by 7 bases and V by 2 bases; bases with no gene match: 5. A TCRbeta library incorporating unique molecular identifiers was prepared. TCRdb analysed the PCR reads with MiXCR anew, one entry per CDR3 protein. The sample has about 540,000 distinct CDR3 sequences, around 19% seen once. Sequences were derived from PBMCs from the stem cell graft donor, sampled from the stem cell graft. The clonotype was recovered from a human donor who donated a stem cell graft to a child with acute lymphoblastic leukemia. The chain combines TRBV4-1 with TRBJ1-5, with TRBD1 matching 7 bases. CDR3 region: CASSQLHRGQPQHF. CDR3 coding DNA: TGCGCCAGCAGCCAACTACACAGGGGACAGCCCCAGCATTTT.